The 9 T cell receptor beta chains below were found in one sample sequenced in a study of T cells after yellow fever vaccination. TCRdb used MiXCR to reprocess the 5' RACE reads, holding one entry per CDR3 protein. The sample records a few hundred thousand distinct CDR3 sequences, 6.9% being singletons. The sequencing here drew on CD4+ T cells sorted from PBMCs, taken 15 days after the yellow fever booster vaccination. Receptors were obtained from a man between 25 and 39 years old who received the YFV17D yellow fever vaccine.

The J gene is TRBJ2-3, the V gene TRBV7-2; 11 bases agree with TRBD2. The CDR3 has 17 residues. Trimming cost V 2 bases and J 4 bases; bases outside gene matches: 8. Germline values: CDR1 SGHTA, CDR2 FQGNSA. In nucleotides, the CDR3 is TGTGCCAGCAGCTTACTAGCGGGAGGAAGGTCGGCAGATACGCAGTATTTT. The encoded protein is CASSLLAGGRSADTQYF.

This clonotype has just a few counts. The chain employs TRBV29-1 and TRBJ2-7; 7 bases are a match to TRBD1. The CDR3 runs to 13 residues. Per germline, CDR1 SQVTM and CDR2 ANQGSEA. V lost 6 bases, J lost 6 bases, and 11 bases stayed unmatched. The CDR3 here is CSVASRDRLEQYF. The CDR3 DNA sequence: TGCAGCGTAGCTTCTCGGGACAGACTCGAGCAGTACTTC.

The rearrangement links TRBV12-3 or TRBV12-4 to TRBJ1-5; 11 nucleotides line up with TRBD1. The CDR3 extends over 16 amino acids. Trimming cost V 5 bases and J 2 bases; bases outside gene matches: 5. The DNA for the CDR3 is TGTGCCAGCAGTAGGACAGGGGGCAGTGGCAATCAGCCCCAGCATTTT. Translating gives CASSRTGGSGNQPQHF.

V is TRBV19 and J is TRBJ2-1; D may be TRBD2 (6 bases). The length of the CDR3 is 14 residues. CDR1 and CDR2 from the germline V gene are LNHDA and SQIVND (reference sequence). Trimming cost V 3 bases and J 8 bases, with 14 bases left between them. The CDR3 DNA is TGTGCCAGTAGTATGTTGGCGGGCGGGGATGAGCAGTTCTTC. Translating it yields CASSMLAGGDEQFF.

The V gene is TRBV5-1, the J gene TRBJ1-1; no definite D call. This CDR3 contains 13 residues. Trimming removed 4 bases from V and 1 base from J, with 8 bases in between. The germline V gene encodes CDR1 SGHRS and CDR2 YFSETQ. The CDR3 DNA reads TGCGCCAGCAGCCGGGAATCGAACACTGAAGCTTTCTTT. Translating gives CASSRESNTEAFF.

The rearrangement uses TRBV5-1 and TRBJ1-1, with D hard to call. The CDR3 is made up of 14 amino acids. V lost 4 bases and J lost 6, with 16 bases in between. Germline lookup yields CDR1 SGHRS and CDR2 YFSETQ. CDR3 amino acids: CASSTSRGGAEAFF. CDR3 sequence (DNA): TGCGCCAGCAGCACCTCTCGGGGTGGAGCTGAAGCTTTCTTT.

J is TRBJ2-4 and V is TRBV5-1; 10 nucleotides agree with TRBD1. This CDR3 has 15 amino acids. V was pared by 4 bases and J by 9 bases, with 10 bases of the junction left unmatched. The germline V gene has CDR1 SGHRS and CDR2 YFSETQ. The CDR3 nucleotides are TGCGCCAGCAGCATGACAGGGGGCGCACTGTCCATTCAGTACTTC. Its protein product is CASSMTGGALSIQYF.

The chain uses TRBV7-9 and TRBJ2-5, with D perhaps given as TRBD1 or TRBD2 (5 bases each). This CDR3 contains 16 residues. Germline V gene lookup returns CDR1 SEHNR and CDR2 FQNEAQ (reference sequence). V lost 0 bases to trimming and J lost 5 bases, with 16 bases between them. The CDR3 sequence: CASSLAEVRVGETQYF. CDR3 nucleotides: TGTGCCAGCAGCTTAGCGGAGGTCAGGGTGGGGGAGACCCAGTACTTC.

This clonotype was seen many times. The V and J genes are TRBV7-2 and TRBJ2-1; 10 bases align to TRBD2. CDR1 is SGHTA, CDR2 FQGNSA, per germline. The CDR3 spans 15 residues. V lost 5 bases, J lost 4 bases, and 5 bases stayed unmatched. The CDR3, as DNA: TGTGCCAGCAGCCCTAGCGGGAGCCAATACAATGAGCAGTTCTTC. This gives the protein CASSPSGSQYNEQFF.